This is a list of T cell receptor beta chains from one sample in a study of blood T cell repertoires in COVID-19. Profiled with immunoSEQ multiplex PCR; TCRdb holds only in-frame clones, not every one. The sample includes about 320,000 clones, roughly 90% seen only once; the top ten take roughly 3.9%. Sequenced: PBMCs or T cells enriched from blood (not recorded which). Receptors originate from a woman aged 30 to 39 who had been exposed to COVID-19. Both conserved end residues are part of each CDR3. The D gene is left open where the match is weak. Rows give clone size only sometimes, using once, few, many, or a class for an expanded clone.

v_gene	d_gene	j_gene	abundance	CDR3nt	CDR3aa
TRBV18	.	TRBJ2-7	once	TGTGCCAGCTCACCGGTTGATTTTTCGGGCGAGCAGTACTTC	CASSPVDFSGEQYF
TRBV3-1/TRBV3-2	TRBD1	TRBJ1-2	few	TGTGCCAGCAGCCTTGGACAGGGGGACGGCTACACCTTC	CASSLGQGDGYTF
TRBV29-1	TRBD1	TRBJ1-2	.	TGCAGCGTTATGGGACAGGGTAACAGAAACTATGGCTACACCTTC	CSVMGQGNRNYGYTF
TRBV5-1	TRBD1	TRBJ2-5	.	TGCGCCAGCAGCTTGGGGACAGGGCGAGAGACCCAGTACTTC	CASSLGTGRETQYF
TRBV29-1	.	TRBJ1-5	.	TGCAGCGTGTCAGGGTCGGGTAGCAATCAGCCCCAGCATTTT	CSVSGSGSNQPQHF
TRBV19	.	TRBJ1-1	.	TGTGCCAGTAGAGCTCAGGGGCCGCTGAACACTGAAGCTTTCTTT	CASRAQGPLNTEAFF
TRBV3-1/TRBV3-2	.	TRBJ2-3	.	TGTGCCAGCAGCCAAGATCCCTTATTGGTCAGCGAAAACACAGATACGCAGTATTTT	CASSQDPLLVSENTDTQYF
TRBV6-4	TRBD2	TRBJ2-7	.	TGTGCCAGCAAGAGGACTAGCTACGAGCAGTACTTC	CASKRTSYEQYF
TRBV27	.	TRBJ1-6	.	TGTGCCAGCAGCGAGGTTAAGGGAGATAATTCACCCCTCCACTTT	CASSEVKGDNSPLHF
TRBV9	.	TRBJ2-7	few	TGTGCCAGCAGCGTAGGCGCAGGCTACGAGCAGTACTTC	CASSVGAGYEQYF
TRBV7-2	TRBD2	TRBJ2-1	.	TGTGCCAGCAGCTTAGCGTTTCTAGCGGTCAATGAGCAGTTCTTC	CASSLAFLAVNEQFF
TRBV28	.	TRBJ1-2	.	TGTGCCAGCAGTTTATCCCTGCCGGGTTATGGCTACACCTTC	CASSLSLPGYGYTF
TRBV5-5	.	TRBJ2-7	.	TGTGCCAGCAGCTTGGCGGCAGGGAATATCTACGAGCAGTACTTC	CASSLAAGNIYEQYF
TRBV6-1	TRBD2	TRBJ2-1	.	TGTGCCAGCAGTGAAGCACCTAGCGGGGGCCAGCAGTTCTTC	CASSEAPSGGQQFF
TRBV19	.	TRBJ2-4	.	TGTGCCAGTAGTAATTCACAGGGATTTACAGCCAAAAACATTCAGTACTTC	CASSNSQGFTAKNIQYF
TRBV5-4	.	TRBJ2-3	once	TGTGCCAGCAGCTTTGGGGGGGGCTACGCAGATACGCAGTATTTT	CASSFGGGYADTQYF
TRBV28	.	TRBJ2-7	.	TGTGCCACTACCGGGGCCTACGAGCAGTACTTC	CATTGAYEQYF
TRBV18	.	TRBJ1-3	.	TGTGCCAGCTCACCTCGGACTGTGTCTGGAAACACCATATATTTT	CASSPRTVSGNTIYF
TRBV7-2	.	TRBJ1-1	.	TGTGCCAGCAGCTCTATCTGGACAGCGAACACTGAAGCTTTCTTT	CASSSIWTANTEAFF
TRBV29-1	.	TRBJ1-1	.	TGCAGCGTTGTGGGAGGGCTCACTGAAGCTTTCTTT	CSVVGGLTEAFF
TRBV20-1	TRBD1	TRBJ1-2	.	TGCAGTGCTAGTAGGGACAGGGGGCAGCATGGCTACACCTTC	CSASRDRGQHGYTF
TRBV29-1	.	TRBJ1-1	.	TGCAGCGCCCCAGGCGGGGGGACGGGAGCTTTCTTT	CSAPGGGTGAFF
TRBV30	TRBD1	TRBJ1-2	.	TGTGCCTGGAGTACCGGGACAGGGCAGTATGGCTACACCTTC	CAWSTGTGQYGYTF
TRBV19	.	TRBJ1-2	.	TGTGCCAGTAGTAGTCCTACAGACTATGGCTACACCTTC	CASSSPTDYGYTF
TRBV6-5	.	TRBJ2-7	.	TGTGCCAGCAGCGTTCTAGAGGGCGAGCAGTACTTC	CASSVLEGEQYF
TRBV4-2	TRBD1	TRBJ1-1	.	TGTGCCAGCAGCCAGCGACAGGGAAAGGGCACTGAAGCTTTCTTT	CASSQRQGKGTEAFF
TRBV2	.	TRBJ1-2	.	TGTGCCAGCTCTTTGATCCGGGACACAAACTATGGCTACACCTTC	CASSLIRDTNYGYTF
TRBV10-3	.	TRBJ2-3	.	TGTGCCATCAGCCCCGAGGGGGCAGATACGCAGTATTTT	CAISPEGADTQYF
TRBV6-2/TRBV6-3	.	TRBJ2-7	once	TGTGCCAGCAGTTACCCGCGGGACGGCCCTGACGAGCAGTACTTC	CASSYPRDGPDEQYF
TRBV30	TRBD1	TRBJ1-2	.	TGTGCCTGGAGCGACCCGGACAGGGGAGGTGATGGCTACACCTTC	CAWSDPDRGGDGYTF
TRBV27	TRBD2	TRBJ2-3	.	TGTGCCAGCAGTTTATCCTGGGGACTAGCGGGGGCCCGCGGAGATACGCAGTATTTT	CASSLSWGLAGARGDTQYF
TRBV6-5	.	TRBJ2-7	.	TGTGCCAGCAGGGACGACAGGTCTCCCTACGAGCAGTACTTC	CASRDDRSPYEQYF
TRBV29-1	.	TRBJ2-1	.	TGCAGCGTTGCGACTAGCTCCTACAATGAGCAGTTCTTC	CSVATSSYNEQFF
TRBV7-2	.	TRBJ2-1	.	TGTGCCAGCAGCTTAGATCGGGGCAATGAGCAGTTCTTC	CASSLDRGNEQFF
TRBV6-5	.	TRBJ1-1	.	TGTGCCAGCACCTCGTCCCTCCTTGGCGGAGCTTTCTTT	CASTSSLLGGAFF
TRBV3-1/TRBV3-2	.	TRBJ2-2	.	TGTGCCAGCAGCCCCATGGGGGGAACCGGGGAGCTGTTTTTT	CASSPMGGTGELFF
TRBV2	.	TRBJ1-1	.	TGTGCCAGCAGTGAATGGGCCACGATTCAGGGAGCTTTCTTT	CASSEWATIQGAFF
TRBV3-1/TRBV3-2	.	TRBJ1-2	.	TGTGCCAGCAGCCAAGATCGGTCTATAGCAGGGGCTGACTATGGCTACACCTTC	CASSQDRSIAGADYGYTF
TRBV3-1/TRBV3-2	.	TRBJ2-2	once	TGTGCCAGCGGGGAGGTGGCCGGGGAGCTGTTTTTT	CASGEVAGELFF